This T cell receptor (beta chain) emerged from a study of T cell responses to AZD1222 COVID-19 vaccine. Findings and caveats of the study: Spike was spanned by vaccine-associated CD4 TCRs, with dominance at 160-218 and 743-854.

Per germline, CDR1 LNHDA and CDR2 SQIVND (reference sequence). There are 14 residues in the CDR3. The V and J ends lost 3 bases and 5 bases respectively, with 11 bases between them. TCRdb's copy holds only in-frame clones and misses some; the assay was immunoSEQ multiplex PCR. Of 100,000 to 150,000 clones listed, over 90% were seen once; the top ten hold 4.5% to 6%. This clone has a single count. Its antigen is not known. This sample comprised peripheral blood, obtained on day 0 of AZD1222 vaccination. This TCR was sampled from an adult in good health. The chain uses TRBV19 and TRBJ2-1; D is possibly TRBD2 (6 bases). CDR3 loop: CASSIGGYDNEQFF. In DNA, the CDR3 is TGTGCCAGTAGTATCGGAGGGTATGACAATGAGCAGTTCTTC.